A selection of T cell receptor beta chains follows, all from one sample in a study of cytomegalovirus exposure and HLA in healthy donors. Here immunoSEQ multiplex PCR was the method, and the copy in TCRdb shows in-frame clones only, minus some. The sample holds 100,000 or so clones, about 80% seen once. The specimen sequenced was PBMCs. The origin of the receptors is a woman between 35 and 50 years old in good health and CMV-seronegative. Both conserved end residues are part of each CDR3. The D gene is left open where the match is weak. Expanded clones are given a class, and other clones once, few, many or no size at all.

size: NA
J: TRBJ2-3
D: TRBD1
V: TRBV9
DNA: TGTGCCAGCAGCCCTCGGGGGACAGGGACAGATACGCAGTATTTT
CDR3: CASSPRGTGTDTQYF

size: NA
J: TRBJ2-3
D: NA
V: TRBV4-3
DNA: TGCGCCAGCAGCCAAGATAGGAGAGGTACGCAGTATTTT
CDR3: CASSQDRRGTQYF

size: NA
J: TRBJ2-5
D: NA
V: TRBV11-3
DNA: TGTGCCAGCAGCTTAGCCTCTCGAGGGGCAGGGGAAGAGACCCAGTACTTC
CDR3: CASSLASRGAGEETQYF

size: NA
J: TRBJ2-5
D: TRBD2
V: TRBV7-7
DNA: TGTGCCAGCAGCTTGAGTCTAGCGGGGGGTCGGGAGACCCAGTACTTC
CDR3: CASSLSLAGGRETQYF

size: NA
J: TRBJ2-7
D: NA
V: TRBV5-4
DNA: TGTGCCAGCAGCTTGGCCGGTCGGGACGAGCAGTACTTC
CDR3: CASSLAGRDEQYF

size: NA
J: TRBJ1-1
D: NA
V: TRBV5-4
DNA: TGTGCCAGCAGCTTGGATCTAGAATCTGTGGAAGCTTTCTTT
CDR3: CASSLDLESVEAFF

size: NA
J: TRBJ2-5
D: NA
V: TRBV28
DNA: TGTGCCAGCAGCAGCACAGGAAAATTCCAAGAGACCCAGTACTTC
CDR3: CASSSTGKFQETQYF

size: NA
J: TRBJ2-1
D: TRBD2
V: TRBV30
DNA: TGTGCCTGCCTCCCGGGGACTAGTGGGGACAATGAGCAGTTCTTC
CDR3: CACLPGTSGDNEQFF

size: NA
J: TRBJ2-3
D: NA
V: TRBV19
DNA: TGTGCCAGTCATCAGACCGGGACACCCGGCGATCAGCCCCAGTATTTT
CDR3: CASHQTGTPGDQPQYF

size: once
J: TRBJ2-1
D: TRBD1
V: TRBV9
DNA: TGTGCCAGCAGCGGATCTCAGGGACAGGGTAGCTACAATGAGCAGTTCTTC
CDR3: CASSGSQGQGSYNEQFF

size: NA
J: TRBJ2-3
D: NA
V: TRBV7-2
DNA: TGTGCCAGCAGCTTGGAGGATACGCAGTATTTT
CDR3: CASSLEDTQYF

size: NA
J: TRBJ2-2
D: TRBD2
V: TRBV19
DNA: TGTGCCAGTAGTTTTAGCGGGCGTGAGACCGGGGAGCTGTTTTTT
CDR3: CASSFSGRETGELFF

size: NA
J: TRBJ2-3
D: TRBD1
V: TRBV28
DNA: TGTGCCAGCAGTTCACAGGGGGCGAGCACAGATACGCAGTATTTT
CDR3: CASSSQGASTDTQYF

size: NA
J: TRBJ1-1
D: NA
V: TRBV2
DNA: TGTGCCAGCAGTAATTCCCGGGACAATTTGAACACTGAAGCTTTCTTT
CDR3: CASSNSRDNLNTEAFF

size: NA
J: TRBJ2-7
D: NA
V: TRBV7-8
DNA: TGTGCCAGCAGCCTCCGGACAGCCTACGAGCAGTACTTC
CDR3: CASSLRTAYEQYF

size: NA
J: TRBJ1-1
D: TRBD1
V: TRBV27
DNA: TGTGCCAGCAGTACCGGGGACAGCTCGAACACTGAAGCTTTCTTT
CDR3: CASSTGDSSNTEAFF

size: NA
J: TRBJ1-4
D: TRBD1
V: TRBV7-8
DNA: TGTGCCAGCAGCTTAGAGTCGGGACAGCTGAACGAAAAACTGTTTTTT
CDR3: CASSLESGQLNEKLFF

size: NA
J: TRBJ2-7
D: TRBD2
V: TRBV28
DNA: TGTGCCAGCAGTCAACGAAAAGGACTAGTTTACGCCTACGAGCAGTACTTC
CDR3: CASSQRKGLVYAYEQYF

size: NA
J: TRBJ2-5
D: NA
V: TRBV4-1
DNA: TGCGCCAGCAGCCAAGAACCGGGACTCTCAGAGACCCAGTACTTC
CDR3: CASSQEPGLSETQYF

size: NA
J: TRBJ1-5
D: NA
V: TRBV30
DNA: TGTGCCTGGAGTCCGGATTTCGACAGGCGGAATCAGCCCCAGCATTTT
CDR3: CAWSPDFDRRNQPQHF

size: NA
J: TRBJ1-2
D: TRBD1
V: TRBV11-2
DNA: TGTGCCAGCAGCTTTGGGACAGGGGGAATGCGCTACACCTTC
CDR3: CASSFGTGGMRYTF

size: NA
J: TRBJ1-1
D: TRBD1
V: TRBV19
DNA: TGTGCCAGTAGTATGATCGGACAGGTACGAGTGGGCACTGAAGCTTTCTTT
CDR3: CASSMIGQVRVGTEAFF

size: NA
J: TRBJ2-7
D: NA
V: TRBV11-2
DNA: TGTGCCAGCAGCCGGGGACTCTACGAGCAGTACTTC
CDR3: CASSRGLYEQYF

size: few
J: TRBJ2-6
D: TRBD1
V: TRBV18
DNA: TGTGCCAGCTCACCTACAGGGGGAGCTGGGGCCAACGTCCTGACTTTC
CDR3: CASSPTGGAGANVLTF

size: few
J: TRBJ1-1
D: NA
V: TRBV29-1
DNA: TGCAGCGTTGCCAGGAGGACTGAAGCTTTCTTT
CDR3: CSVARRTEAFF

size: NA
J: TRBJ1-3
D: TRBD1
V: TRBV18
DNA: TGTGCCAGCTCACCTCCCGGGACAGGCTCCTCTGGAAACACCATATATTTT
CDR3: CASSPPGTGSSGNTIYF

size: once
J: TRBJ2-7
D: NA
V: TRBV6-5
DNA: TGTGCCAGCAGTTACTCCGGGAAGAACGAGCAGTACTTC
CDR3: CASSYSGKNEQYF

size: NA
J: TRBJ1-1
D: NA
V: TRBV19
DNA: TGTGCCAGTAGTGCATCGACAGAAATGAACACTGAAGCTTTCTTT
CDR3: CASSASTEMNTEAFF

size: NA
J: TRBJ1-1
D: TRBD1
V: TRBV6-6
DNA: TGTGCCAGCAGCACCCTCGGACAGGGTAAACACTCGGCTTTCTTT
CDR3: CASSTLGQGKHSAFF

size: NA
J: TRBJ1-2
D: TRBD1
V: TRBV4-1
DNA: TGCGCCAGCAGCCAGGGACAGGACCTTGGACATGGCTACACCTTC
CDR3: CASSQGQDLGHGYTF

size: few
J: TRBJ1-2
D: NA
V: TRBV27
DNA: TGTGCCAGCACCGTTAACAGCGGAGCCCCTGGCTACACCTTC
CDR3: CASTVNSGAPGYTF

size: NA
J: TRBJ2-6
D: TRBD2
V: TRBV28
DNA: TGTGCCAGCAGTTTATTGGGGACGGGGGGGTTCCTCTCTGGGGCCAACGTCCTGACTTTC
CDR3: CASSLLGTGGFLSGANVLTF

size: NA
J: TRBJ2-3
D: NA
V: TRBV6-1
DNA: TGTGCCAGCAGTGAATCCTCCGGTCCTCAGTATTTT
CDR3: CASSESSGPQYF

size: NA
J: TRBJ1-2
D: TRBD1
V: TRBV7-8
DNA: TGTGCCAGCAGCTTAGAGAGGCTTGCGGACAGGGGGCGCGGCTATGGCTACACCTTC
CDR3: CASSLERLADRGRGYGYTF

size: NA
J: TRBJ2-7
D: TRBD2
V: TRBV19
DNA: TGTGCCAGTAGTAGAGCTAGCGGGTACTACGAGCAGTACTTC
CDR3: CASSRASGYYEQYF

size: NA
J: TRBJ1-2
D: NA
V: TRBV6-6
DNA: TGTGCCAGCAGCCCTCGGACGGGATACTATGGCTACACCTTC
CDR3: CASSPRTGYYGYTF

size: once
J: TRBJ2-3
D: TRBD2
V: TRBV27
DNA: TGTGCCAGCAGGGCACTAGCGTTCACAGATACGCAGTATTTT
CDR3: CASRALAFTDTQYF

size: NA
J: TRBJ2-7
D: TRBD2
V: TRBV7-2
DNA: TGTGCCAGCAGCTGGACCGGGACTAGTTACAACGAGCAGTACTTC
CDR3: CASSWTGTSYNEQYF

size: NA
J: TRBJ2-1
D: NA
V: TRBV5-6
DNA: TGTGCCAGCAGCACCAGCTCCTACAATGAGCAGTTCTTC
CDR3: CASSTSSYNEQFF

size: NA
J: TRBJ2-1
D: TRBD2
V: TRBV19
DNA: TGTGCCAGTTCTGAGACTAGCGGGGGGGCAAATGAGCAGTTCTTC
CDR3: CASSETSGGANEQFF

size: NA
J: TRBJ2-1
D: NA
V: TRBV7-8
DNA: TGTGCCAGCAGCTTTGTCCGGAATGAGCAGTTCTTC
CDR3: CASSFVRNEQFF